The 14 T cell receptor beta chains reported below all come from one sample, sequenced in a study of shared clonotypes between healthy human individuals. The table came from immunoSEQ multiplex PCR; TCRdb's copy has only in-frame clones and leaves some out. Of fewer than 1.6 million clones listed, approximately 98.5% are singletons. Sequenced material: naive CD4+ T cells sorted from blood. The subset was: CD45RA+ positively selected. Receptors originate from a young man in good health.

In the case of this clone: This CDR3 is also generated by other DNA sequences in the sample. The chain links TRBV5-1 to TRBJ2-7; 10 nucleotides match TRBD2. CDR3 length: 17 residues. Trimming removed 0 bases from V and 0 bases from J; junction bases left unmatched: 6. CDR1 is SGHRS and CDR2 is YFSETQ in the germline V gene. In DNA, the CDR3 is TGCGCCAGCAGCTTGGGGCTAGCGGGAGTCCTCTCCTACGAGCAGTACTTC. It encodes CASSLGLAGVLSYEQYF.

The chain is built from TRBV6-5 and TRBJ1-2, with a weak D call TRBD1 (6 bases). The V end was cut by 6 bases, the J end by 4 bases, with 15 bases between. This CDR3 is built from 14 residues. Germline V CDR1 and CDR2: MNHEY, SVGAGI. For the CDR3, the DNA is TGTGCCAGCAGCCTCGGGGGGGGCGTCTATGGCTACACCTTC. Translation: CASSLGGGVYGYTF.

DNA for the CDR3: TGCAGCGTTGCAGGCGGCCTAAAAGACAATGAGCAGTTCTTC. This gives the protein CSVAGGLKDNEQFF. The chain links TRBV29-1 to TRBJ2-1; the D is unclear. Trimming shortened V by 4 bases and J by 5 bases, and 15 bases separated the two germline ends. CDR3 length: 14 amino acids. CDR1 SQVTM and CDR2 ANQGSEA come from the germline V gene.

This clone was seen a single time. The chain employs TRBV5-6 and TRBJ2-1; 8 nucleotides line up with TRBD1. This CDR3 has 15 residues. V trimming: 4 bases; J trimming: 7 bases; junction bases outside the gene matches: 10. Per the germline V gene, CDR1 is SGHDT and CDR2 is YYEEEE. The CDR3 DNA reads as TGTGCCAGCAGCCCCCGGACAGGGTCCAGGAATGAGCAGTTCTTC. This sequence encodes CASSPRTGSRNEQFF.

A word on this clone: One end of the junction fails to match germline, which may point to a read error. The chain uses TRBV7-7 and TRBJ2-7; tentatively, D is TRBD1 or TRBD2 (5 bases each). The CDR3 consists of 14 residues. Germline V gives CDR1 SSHAT, CDR2 FNYEAQ (reference sequence). The CDR3 spells CASSLGTTSYEQYF. CDR3 coding DNA: TGTGCTAGCAGCTTGGGGACGACTTCCTACGAGCAGTACTTC.

The chain joins TRBV27 to TRBJ2-7; D not resolved. The germline V gene has CDR1 MNHEY and CDR2 SMNVEV (reference sequence). The V end lost 2 bases, the J end lost 1 base, and 12 bases lay between the germline ends. The CDR3 runs 15 residues. CDR3 region: CASSLKGFGSYEQYF. The CDR3 nucleotides are TGTGCCAGCAGTTTAAAAGGGTTCGGGTCCTACGAGCAGTACTTC.

J is TRBJ2-5 and V is TRBV11-3, with D possibly being TRBD1 (6 bases). The CDR3 length is 14 residues. With 5 bases removed from V and 5 bases from J, the gap between germline ends came to 15 bases. The V gene's germline CDR1 is SGHNT and CDR2 YENEEA. CDR3 sequence reads: CASSLRGNGETQYF. CDR3 nucleotides: TGTGCCAGCAGCCTAAGGGGGAATGGGGAGACCCAGTACTTC.

The chain combines TRBV15 with TRBJ1-1; TRBD1 aligns across 9 bases. There are 15 residues in the CDR3. Germline CDR1 and CDR2: LNHNV and YYDKDF (reference sequence). The ends lost 0 bases at V and 3 bases at J; junction bases unmatched: 2. The CDR3 spells CATSRETGGYTEAFF. The DNA for the CDR3 is TGTGCCACCAGCAGAGAGACAGGGGGGTACACTGAAGCTTTCTTT.

This chain links TRBV18 with TRBJ2-7, with a possible D match to TRBD2 (5 bases). V was shortened by 4 bases and J by 2 bases, with 12 bases between the two germline ends. CDR3 length equals 14 residues. Germline V gives CDR1 KGHSH, CDR2 LQKENI. Here the CDR3 reads CASSLVRGTYEQYF. In DNA form, the CDR3 reads TGTGCCAGCTCACTGGTAAGAGGGACCTACGAGCAGTACTTC.

The rearrangement uses TRBV20-1 and TRBJ2-3, with D hard to call. The CDR3 runs to 8 residues. Germline V gene lookup returns CDR1 DFQATT and CDR2 SNEGSKA (reference sequence). This CDR3 is CRADTQYF. CDR3 DNA: TGCAGAGCAGATACGCAGTATTTT.

The chain carries TRBV18 and TRBJ1-5; 9 nucleotides match TRBD1. The CDR3 sequence is 15 residues long. With V trimmed by 3 bases and J by 7 bases, 7 bases remained unmatched. Germline CDR1 and CDR2: KGHSH and LQKENI. CDR3 region: CASSPQQGAAQPQHF. The CDR3 DNA reads TGTGCCAGCTCACCTCAACAGGGGGCTGCACAGCCCCAGCATTTT.

This chain joins TRBV7-2 and TRBJ1-4; D not resolved. Trimming stripped 5 bases from V and 10 bases from J, with 14 bases between. Germline values: CDR1 SGHTA, CDR2 FQGNSA. This CDR3 region has 13 residues. As DNA, the CDR3 is TGTGCCAGCAGCGGGGAGGGCCAGCCAAAACTGTTTTTT. Translation: CASSGEGQPKLFF.

The chain has TRBV6-4 and TRBJ2-3; D is uncertain. The CDR3 length is 13 residues. Trimming cost V 3 bases and J 7 bases, with 11 bases left between them. The V gene's germline CDR1 is MRHNA and CDR2 SNTAGT. CDR3 nucleotides: TGTGCCAGCAGTGAGAGTCTGTGGTATACGCAGTATTTT. Encoded protein: CASSESLWYTQYF.

The V and J genes are TRBV15 and TRBJ1-4; TRBD1 agrees at 8 bases. Germline V gene lookup returns CDR1 LNHNV and CDR2 YYDKDF (reference sequence). There are 18 residues in the CDR3. V dropped 2 bases and J dropped 5; count of bases not matched to a gene: 13. CDR3 in amino acids: CATSRPGGISGWNEKLFF. The CDR3 bases are TGTGCCACCAGCAGACCAGGGGGCATCTCTGGGTGGAATGAAAAACTGTTTTTT.